Listed here is a single T cell receptor beta chain. The CDR3 totals 18 residues. Germline V CDR1 and CDR2: SGHRS, YFSETQ. V shed 1 base and J shed 6 bases, with 22 bases lying between them. Authors' processing steps: Amplified reference gene primers provided the basis for estimating nucleated cell counts. Profiling relied on immunoSEQ multiplex PCR, and the TCRdb table lists in-frame clones only, not all of them. D and trimming were read from the DNA, whereas the V and J calls and clone size are those reported in that table. The sample has more than 95,000 clones, less than 95% seen once. These data are taken from a study of blood T cell repertoires in COVID-19. Study as a whole: Samples representing acute and convalescent COVID-19 were sourced from the United States, Italy and Spain. PBMCs, B-cell-depleted T cells, or T cells provided the cDNA or gDNA that made up the material.

This receptor was obtained from a man aged 60 to 75 with acute or convalescent COVID-19. The sequencing input was peripheral blood. The chain couples TRBV5-1 to TRBJ1-4; tentatively, D is TRBD1 (5 bases). The CDR3 region has the DNA TGCGCCAGCAGCTTGACAGAGTCGGGGGGTCGTTGGGATGAAAAACTGTTTTTT. Translating gives CASSLTESGGRWDEKLFF.